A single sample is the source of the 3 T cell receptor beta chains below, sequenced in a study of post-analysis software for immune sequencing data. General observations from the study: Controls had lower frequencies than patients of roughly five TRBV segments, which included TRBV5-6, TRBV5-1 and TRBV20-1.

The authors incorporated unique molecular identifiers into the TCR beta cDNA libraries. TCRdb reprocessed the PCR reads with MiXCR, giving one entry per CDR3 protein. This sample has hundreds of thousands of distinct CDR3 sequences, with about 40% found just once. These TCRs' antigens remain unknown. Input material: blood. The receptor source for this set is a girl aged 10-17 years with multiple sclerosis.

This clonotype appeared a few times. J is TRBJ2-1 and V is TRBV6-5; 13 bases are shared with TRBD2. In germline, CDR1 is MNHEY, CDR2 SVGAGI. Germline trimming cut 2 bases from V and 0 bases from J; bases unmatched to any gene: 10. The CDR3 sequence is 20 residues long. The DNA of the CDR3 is TGTGCCAGCAGTTACCGCGGGACTAGCGGGACCTGGAGCTCCTACAATGAGCAGTTCTTC. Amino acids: CASSYRGTSGTWSSYNEQFF.

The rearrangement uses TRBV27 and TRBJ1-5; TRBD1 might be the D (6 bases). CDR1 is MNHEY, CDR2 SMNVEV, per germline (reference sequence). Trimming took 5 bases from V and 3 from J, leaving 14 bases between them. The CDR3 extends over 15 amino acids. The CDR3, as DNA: TGTGCCAGCAGTACAAGGGGGTCCCACAATCAGCCCCAGCATTTT. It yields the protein CASSTRGSHNQPQHF.

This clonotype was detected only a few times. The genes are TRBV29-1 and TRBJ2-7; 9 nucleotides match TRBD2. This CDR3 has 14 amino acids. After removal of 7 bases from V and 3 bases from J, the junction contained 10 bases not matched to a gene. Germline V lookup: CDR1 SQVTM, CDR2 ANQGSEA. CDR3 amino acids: CSASGGTLFYEQYF. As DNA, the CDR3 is TGCAGCGCCAGCGGGGGGACACTATTCTACGAGCAGTACTTC.